The source of this T cell receptor (beta chain) is a study of lymphopenia after photon versus proton radiotherapy. Findings and caveats of the study: Relative stability marked proton patients; photon patients lost diversity and naive cells. After the lymphocyte nadir, photon-treated repertoires showed oligoclonal expansion, especially of CD8+ Temra cells.

Some clones are missing from TCRdb's copy, which holds only in-frame ones; the method was immunoSEQ multiplex PCR. The sample lists over 25,000 clones, 85% to 90% occurring once. With regard to this clone: The antigen is undetermined.

The CDR3 is made up of 16 amino acids. V lost 4 bases and J lost 1, with 12 bases in between. CDR1 and CDR2 (germline): SGHRS, YFSETQ. This specimen was peripheral blood, taken from a patient treated with photon-based radiotherapy. This TCR was sampled from a woman aged 45-59 years with pancreatic cancer. This chain connects TRBV5-1 to TRBJ2-6, with D possibly being TRBD2 (5 bases). This CDR3 reads CASSTSGGSGANVLTF. In DNA, the CDR3 is TGCGCCAGCAGCACCAGCGGAGGATCTGGGGCCAACGTCCTGACTTTC.